The entry below gives a single T cell receptor beta chain sequence along with its context. These data originate in a study of T cell responses to AZD1222 COVID-19 vaccine. Clones were read by immunoSEQ multiplex PCR, and TCRdb kept only the in-frame ones, dropping some. Of more than 80,000 clones in the sample, approximately 85% were seen once. Germline lookup yields CDR1 LNHDA and CDR2 SQIVND (reference sequence). The CDR3 loop spans 16 amino acids. The V end was cut by 5 bases, the J end by 4 bases, with 18 bases between. V is TRBV19 and J is TRBJ1-5; D possibly corresponds to TRBD1 (6 bases). This clonotype was obtained from an adult in good health. The sample in question was peripheral blood, obtained on day 0 of AZD1222 vaccination. The CDR3 protein is CASSSGRTRGNQPQHF. CDR3 coding DNA: TGTGCCAGTAGTTCGGGCAGGACCAGGGGTAATCAGCCCCAGCATTTT.